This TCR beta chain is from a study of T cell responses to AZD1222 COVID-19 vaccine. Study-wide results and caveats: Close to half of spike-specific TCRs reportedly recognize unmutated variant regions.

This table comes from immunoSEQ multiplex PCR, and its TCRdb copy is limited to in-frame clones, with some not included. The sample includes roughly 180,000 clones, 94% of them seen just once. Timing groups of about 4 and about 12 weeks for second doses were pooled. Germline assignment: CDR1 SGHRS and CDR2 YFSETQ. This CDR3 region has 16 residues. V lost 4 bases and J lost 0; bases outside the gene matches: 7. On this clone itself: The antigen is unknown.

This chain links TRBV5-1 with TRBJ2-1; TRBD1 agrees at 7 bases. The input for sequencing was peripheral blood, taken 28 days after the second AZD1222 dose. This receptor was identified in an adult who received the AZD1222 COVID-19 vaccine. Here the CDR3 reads CASSTMGQNSYNEQFF. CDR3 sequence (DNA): TGCGCCAGCAGCACCATGGGACAGAACTCCTACAATGAGCAGTTCTTC.